The following is a T cell receptor beta chain sequence with its context. Its target is unknown. V lost 3 bases, J lost 4 bases, and 15 bases lay in between. The CDR3 runs 15 residues. Germline loops: CDR1 ENHRY, CDR2 SYGVKD. TCRdb's table, derived via immunoSEQ multiplex PCR, lists solely in-frame clones and lacks some. The sample contains around 65,000 clones, 80% to 85% of which appear only once. These data originate in a study of a mutant IDH1 vaccine in newly diagnosed glioma. About the study: Patients began vaccination 4-6 weeks after radiotherapy alone, or with temozolomide cycles. Patients were pretreated with radiotherapy, temozolomide, or both, mostly both.

Specified time point: week 47, end of study. With topical imiquimod, each dose of the vaccine consisted of 300 ug of mutant IDH1 20-mer peptide. The material sequenced was PBMCs, taken from a glioma patient whose treatment included an IDH1 peptide vaccine. This sequence originates from a man aged 25 to 45 with glioma. The gene calls are TRBV10-3 and TRBJ1-1; weak D call: TRBD1 (6 bases). CDR3 DNA: TGTGCCATCAGTGATTCCGGGGGCAGGAGCACTGAAGCTTTCTTT. Protein sequence: CAISDSGGRSTEAFF.